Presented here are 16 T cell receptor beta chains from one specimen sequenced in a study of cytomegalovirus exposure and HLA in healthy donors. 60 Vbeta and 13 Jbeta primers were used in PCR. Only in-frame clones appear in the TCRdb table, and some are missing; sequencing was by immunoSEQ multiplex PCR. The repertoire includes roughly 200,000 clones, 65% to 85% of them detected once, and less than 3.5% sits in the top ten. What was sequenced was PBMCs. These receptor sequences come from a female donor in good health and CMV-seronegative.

The CDR3: CAISESDLGLPELRFLHF. Written as DNA, the CDR3 is TGTGCCATCAGTGAGTCGGACTTGGGACTCCCAGAACTCAGATTCCTCCACTTT. The V gene is TRBV10-3, the J gene TRBJ1-6, with D possibly matching TRBD1 (5 bases). V was trimmed by 0 bases and J by 15 bases, leaving 27 bases between them. This CDR3 is built from 18 residues. The germline V gene has CDR1 ENHRY and CDR2 SYGVKD.

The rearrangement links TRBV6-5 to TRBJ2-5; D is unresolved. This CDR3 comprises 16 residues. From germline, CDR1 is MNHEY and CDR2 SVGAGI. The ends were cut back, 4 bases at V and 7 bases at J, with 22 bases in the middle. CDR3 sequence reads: CASSSPVTPHRRTQYF. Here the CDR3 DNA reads TGTGCCAGCAGTTCACCCGTGACACCCCACAGAAGGACCCAGTACTTC.

The CDR3 DNA reads as TGCGCCAGTTTTGCCTCGGGACAGGGTCGATACGAGCAGTACTTC. This codes for CASFASGQGRYEQYF. This chain joins TRBV5-1 and TRBJ2-7, with TRBD1 matching over 9 bases. The V and J ends lost 8 bases and 4 bases, in that order; junction bases with no gene match: 13. The length of the CDR3 is 15 residues. In germline, CDR1 is SGHRS, CDR2 YFSETQ.

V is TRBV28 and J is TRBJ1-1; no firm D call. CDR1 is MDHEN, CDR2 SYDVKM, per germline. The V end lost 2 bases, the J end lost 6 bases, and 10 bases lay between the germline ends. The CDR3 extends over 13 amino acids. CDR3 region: CASSLTRLAEAFF. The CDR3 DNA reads TGTGCCAGCAGTTTAACTAGACTCGCTGAAGCTTTCTTT. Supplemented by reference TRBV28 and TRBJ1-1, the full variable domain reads DVKVTQSSRYLVKRTGEKVFLECVQDMDHENMFWYRQDPGLGLRLIYFSYDVKMKEKGDIPEGYSVSREKKERFSLILESASTNQTSMYLCASSLTRLAEAFFGQGTRLTVV.

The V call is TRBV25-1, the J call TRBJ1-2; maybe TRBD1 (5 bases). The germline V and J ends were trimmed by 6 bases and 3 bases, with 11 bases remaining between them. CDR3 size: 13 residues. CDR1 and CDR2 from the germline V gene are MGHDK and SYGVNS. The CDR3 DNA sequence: TGTGCCAGCAGCCCCGGCAGGGACTATGGCTACACCTTC. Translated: CASSPGRDYGYTF.

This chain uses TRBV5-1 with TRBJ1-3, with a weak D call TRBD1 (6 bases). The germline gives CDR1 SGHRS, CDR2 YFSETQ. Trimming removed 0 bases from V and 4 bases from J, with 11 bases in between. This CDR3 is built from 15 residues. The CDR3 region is CASSLVQGEGNTIYF. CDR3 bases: TGCGCCAGCAGCTTGGTACAGGGTGAAGGAAACACCATATATTTT.

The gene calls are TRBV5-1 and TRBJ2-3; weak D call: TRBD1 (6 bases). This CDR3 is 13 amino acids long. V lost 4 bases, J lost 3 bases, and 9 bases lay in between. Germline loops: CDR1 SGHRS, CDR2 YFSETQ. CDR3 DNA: TGCGCCAGCAGCCCCACAGGGACAGATACGCAGTATTTT. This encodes CASSPTGTDTQYF.

Here the CDR3 reads CASSPTGGAYGYTF. CDR3 in DNA: TGTGCCAGCAGTCCGACCGGCGGGGCCTATGGCTACACCTTC. The chain couples TRBV27 to TRBJ1-2, with a weak D call TRBD1 (5 bases). V gave up 5 bases and J gave up 4 bases, with 14 bases separating them. CDR3 length: 14 residues. In germline, CDR1 is MNHEY, CDR2 SMNVEV (reference sequence).

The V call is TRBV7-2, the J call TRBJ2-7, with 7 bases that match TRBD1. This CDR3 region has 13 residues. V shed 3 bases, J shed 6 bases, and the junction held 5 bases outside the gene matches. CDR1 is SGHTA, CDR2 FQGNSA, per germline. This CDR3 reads CASSLAGGREQYF. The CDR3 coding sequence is TGTGCCAGCAGCTTGGCAGGGGGTCGCGAGCAGTACTTC. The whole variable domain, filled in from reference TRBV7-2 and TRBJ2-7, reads GAGVSQSPSNKVTEKGKDVELRCDPISGHTALYWYRQSLGQGLEFLIYFQGNSAPDKSGLPSDRFSAERTGGSVSTLTIQRTQQEDSAVYLCASSLAGGREQYFGPGTRLTVT.

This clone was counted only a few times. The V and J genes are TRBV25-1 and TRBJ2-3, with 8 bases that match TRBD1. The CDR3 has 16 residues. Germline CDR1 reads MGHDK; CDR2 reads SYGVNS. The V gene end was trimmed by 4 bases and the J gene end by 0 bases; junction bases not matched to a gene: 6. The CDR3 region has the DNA TGTGCCAGCAGTGCGGACAGGGAGTCTAGCACAGATACGCAGTATTTT. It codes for CASSADRESSTDTQYF. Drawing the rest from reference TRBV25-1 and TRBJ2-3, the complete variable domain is EADIYQTPRYLVIGTGKKITLECSQTMGHDKMYWYQQDPGMELHLIHYSYGVNSTEKGDLSSESTVSRIRTEHFPLTLESARPSHTSQYLCASSADRESSTDTQYFGPGTRLTVL.

The CDR3 DNA follows: TGTGCCAGCAGCCAGGATGCGGGGATCGAGCAGTACTTC. Translated: CASSQDAGIEQYF. V and J are TRBV7-8 and TRBJ2-7, with TRBD2 as a possible D gene (6 bases). Germline CDR1 SGHVS, CDR2 FQNEAQ. The CDR3 runs to 13 residues. V was pared by 5 bases and J by 6 bases, with 14 bases between.

CDR3 loop: CASSTTRSTEAFF. In nucleotides, the CDR3 is TGTGCCAGTAGTACCACTCGGAGCACTGAAGCTTTCTTT. V gene TRBV19 combines with J gene TRBJ1-1, with no clear D. The ends were cut back, 4 bases at V and 4 bases at J, with 10 bases in the middle. Germline CDR1 is LNHDA and CDR2 is SQIVND (reference sequence). There are 13 residues in the CDR3.

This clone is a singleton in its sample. CDR3 coding DNA: TGTGCCTGGAGTCCGCGCCAGGGGGCATCCTACGAGCAGTACTTC. Residues: CAWSPRQGASYEQYF. This chain uses TRBV30 with TRBJ2-7, with 8 bases matching TRBD1. This CDR3 is built from 15 residues. Losses at the gene ends were 2 bases for V and 1 base for J; bases not matched to a gene: 7. Per the germline V gene, CDR1 is GTSNPN and CDR2 is SVGIG (reference sequence).

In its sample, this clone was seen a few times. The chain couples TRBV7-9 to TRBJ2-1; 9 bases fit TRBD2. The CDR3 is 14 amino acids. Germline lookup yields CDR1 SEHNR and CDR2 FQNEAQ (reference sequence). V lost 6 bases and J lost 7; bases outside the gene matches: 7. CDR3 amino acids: CASRGGRAGNEQFF. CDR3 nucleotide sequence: TGTGCCAGCAGAGGCGGGAGGGCGGGGAATGAGCAGTTCTTC.

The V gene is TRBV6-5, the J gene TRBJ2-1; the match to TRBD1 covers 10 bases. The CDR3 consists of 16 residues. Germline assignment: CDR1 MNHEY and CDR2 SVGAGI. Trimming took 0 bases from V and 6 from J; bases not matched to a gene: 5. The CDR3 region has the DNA TGTGCCAGCAGTTACTCCGGGACAGGGGTAATCAATGAGCAGTTCTTC. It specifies CASSYSGTGVINEQFF.

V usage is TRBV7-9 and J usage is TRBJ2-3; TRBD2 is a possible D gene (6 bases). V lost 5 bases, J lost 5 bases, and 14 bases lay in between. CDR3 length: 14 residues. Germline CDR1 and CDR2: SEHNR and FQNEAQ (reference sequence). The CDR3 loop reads CASSPPGLEDTQYF. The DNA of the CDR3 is TGTGCCAGCAGCCCCCCGGGACTCGAAGATACGCAGTATTTT.